The 3 T cell receptor beta chains reported below all come from one sample, sequenced in a study of blood T cells in healthy people across ages (dated by TCRdb to between 2015 and 2016). Library construction relied on 5' RACE. The sequencing machine was an Illumina HiSeq 2500. A second PCR of roughly 6 to 12 cycles was performed with a sample-barcoded 5' primer and a J-beta primer mix. Using fastp at Q25 and MiXCR, TCRdb reprocessed the public reads and kept productive beta chains. A single entry per CDR3 protein holds the most common genes and DNA from its merged rows. Across this sample there are approximately 690,000 distinct CDR3 sequences, with roughly three fifths seen only once. The ten largest account for 30% to 45% of the sample. Sequences were obtained from blood. These receptors all come from a man in his sixties in good health.

This chain joins TRBV6-2 or TRBV6-3 and TRBJ2-1; D is ambiguous. This CDR3 has 12 amino acids. From germline, CDR1 is MNHEY and CDR2 SVGEGT. The ends were cut back, 7 bases at V and 6 bases at J, with 10 bases in the middle. The CDR3 nucleotides read TGTGCCAGCACTAGGACGGTCAATGAGCAGTTCTTC. It yields the protein CASTRTVNEQFF.

The V gene is TRBV10-3, the J gene TRBJ2-5; no definite D call. Trimming removed 10 bases at V and 5 bases at J, with 14 bases between. CDR3 length: 12 residues. CDR1 ENHRY and CDR2 SYGVKD come from the germline V gene. As DNA, the CDR3 is TGTGCCACCGCAGTCCGGTGGGAGACCCAGTACTTC. This encodes CATAVRWETQYF.

V gene TRBV7-2 combines with J gene TRBJ2-1, with TRBD1 matching 8 bases. The J call is doubtful: the DNA matches TRBJ2-7 better. The CDR3 extends over 17 amino acids. Germline assignment: CDR1 SGHTA and CDR2 FQGNSA. CDR3 loop: CTSSLVIAGGAYNEQYF. The CDR3 coding sequence is TGTACCAGCAGCTTAGTTATCGCAGGGGGCGCCTACAATGAGCAGTACTTC.